These 27 T cell receptor beta chains share one sample of origin, sequenced in a study of cytomegalovirus exposure and HLA in healthy donors. The PCR used 60 Vbeta and 13 Jbeta primers. Only in-frame clones appear in the TCRdb table, and some are missing; sequencing was by immunoSEQ multiplex PCR. Of 90,000 to 100,000 clones in the sample, approximately 80% are singletons; the top ten hold approximately 0.8%. Sequenced sample: PBMCs. The origin of the receptors is a woman aged 60 to 75 in good health and CMV-seronegative.

The rearrangement uses TRBV4-3 and TRBJ2-1; maybe TRBD2 (5 bases). V lost 1 base to trimming and J lost 0 bases, with 7 bases between them. CDR1 LGHNA and CDR2 YSLEER come from the germline V gene. There are 15 residues in the CDR3. This CDR3 is CASSQAGNSYNEQFF. For the CDR3, the DNA is TGCGCCAGCAGCCAAGCCGGGAACTCCTACAATGAGCAGTTCTTC.

The chain joins TRBV9 to TRBJ1-1, with 7 bases identical to TRBD1. This CDR3 is built from 14 residues. The V and J ends lost 4 bases and 1 base, in that order; junction bases with no gene match: 4. Germline V gene lookup returns CDR1 SGDLS and CDR2 YYNGEE. The CDR3 loop is CASSPDRANTEAFF. CDR3 nucleotides: TGTGCCAGCAGCCCTGACAGGGCGAACACTGAAGCTTTCTTT.

The rearrangement uses TRBV7-2 and TRBJ2-2; no clear D. V was cut by 5 bases and J by 1 base, with 5 bases left in between. The CDR3 spans 13 residues. Germline V gene lookup returns CDR1 SGHTA and CDR2 FQGNSA. The CDR3, as DNA: TGTGCCAGCAGCCCACAGAACACCGGGGAGCTGTTTTTT. Its protein is CASSPQNTGELFF.

The chain recombines TRBV7-2 with TRBJ2-5; D gene unclear. The CDR3 has 15 amino acids. CDR1 is SGHTA and CDR2 is FQGNSA in the germline V gene. Trimming pared 1 base from V and 5 bases from J, leaving 14 bases between. The CDR3 DNA reads TGTGCCAGCAGCTTAGGGTCGGCAGGCCAGGAGACCCAGTACTTC. Residues: CASSLGSAGQETQYF.

This rearrangement joins TRBV19 to TRBJ2-7; 7 bases map to TRBD2. The germline V gene has CDR1 LNHDA and CDR2 SQIVND (reference sequence). The trim removed 3 bases at V and 9 bases at J, leaving 5 bases unmatched. The CDR3 is 12 residues long. The CDR3 loop reads CASSMGGERQYF. The CDR3 DNA sequence: TGTGCCAGTAGTATGGGGGGGGAGCGGCAGTACTTC.

The rearrangement joins TRBV6-5 to TRBJ1-1, with TRBD1 matching 8 bases. The germline V gene encodes CDR1 MNHEY and CDR2 SVGAGI. V lost 0 bases and J lost 3; bases outside the gene matches: 3. The CDR3 consists of 15 residues. The CDR3 loop reads CASSYSDRVDTEAFF. The CDR3 coding sequence is TGTGCCAGCAGTTACTCGGACAGGGTCGACACTGAAGCTTTCTTT.

The rearrangement uses TRBV5-1 and TRBJ1-4, with D perhaps TRBD1 (5 bases). Germline CDR1 SGHRS, CDR2 YFSETQ. The CDR3 runs 15 residues. V shed 4 bases and J shed 7 bases, with 17 bases lying between them. The CDR3 DNA follows: TGCGCCAGCAGCCCGTCACAGGTGCTGGGTGAAAAACTGTTTTTT. Protein sequence: CASSPSQVLGEKLFF.

V and J are TRBV5-4 and TRBJ2-3; TRBD2 matches 7 bases. Germline assignment: CDR1 SGHNT and CDR2 YYREEE (reference sequence). The CDR3 extends over 15 amino acids. V trimming: 4 bases; J trimming: 4 bases; junction bases outside the gene matches: 9. Written as DNA, the CDR3 is TGTGCCAGCAGCGTAAAGCGGGATAGCGCAGATACGCAGTATTTT. Protein: CASSVKRDSADTQYF.

This clone was seen more than once but under ten times. This chain uses TRBV19 with TRBJ1-1, with a tentative D call TRBD1 (6 bases). CDR3 size: 13 residues. Germline V CDR1 and CDR2: LNHDA, SQIVND (reference sequence). V was shortened by 6 bases and J by 7 bases, with 15 bases between the two germline ends. The CDR3 DNA reads as TGTGCCAGTAGGACACAGGGAGTTGGTGAAGCTTTCTTT. It codes for CASRTQGVGEAFF.

This chain connects TRBV4-1 to TRBJ2-1; D unresolved. Per germline, CDR1 MGHRA and CDR2 YSYEKL. Trimming shortened V by 1 base and J by 9 bases, and 7 bases separated the two germline ends. This CDR3 is built from 12 residues. The DNA of the CDR3 is TGCGCCAGCAGCCAAGTCCCTAGTGAGCAGTTCTTC. Amino acids: CASSQVPSEQFF.

This chain uses TRBV15 with TRBJ1-5; 9 bases map to TRBD1. With V trimmed by 3 bases and J by 4 bases, 1 base remained unmatched. Germline V CDR1 and CDR2: LNHNV, YYDKDF (reference sequence). The CDR3 length is 14 residues. This CDR3 reads CATSRGTGNQPQHF. As DNA, the CDR3 is TGTGCCACCAGCAGGGGGACAGGGAATCAGCCCCAGCATTTT.

The rearrangement joins TRBV9 to TRBJ2-1; 15 bases are a match to TRBD2. The germline gives CDR1 SGDLS, CDR2 YYNGEE. J gave up 6 bases and V 0 bases, and 4 bases lay outside the gene matches. This CDR3 is built from 17 residues. The DNA for the CDR3 is TGTGCCAGCAGCGTAGATGGACTAGCGGGAGGGGCCAATGAGCAGTTCTTC. It encodes CASSVDGLAGGANEQFF.

The chain couples TRBV6-6 to TRBJ1-1; 7 positions agree with TRBD1. V shed 5 bases and J 3 bases; nucleotides not matched to a gene: 9. There are 15 residues in the CDR3. Germline CDR1 is MNHNY and CDR2 is SVGAGI (reference sequence). CDR3 amino acids: CASSRLTGQHTEAFF. CDR3 bases: TGTGCCAGCAGTCGGTTGACAGGGCAGCACACTGAAGCTTTCTTT.

This clone was picked up a small number of times. V gene TRBV18 combines with J gene TRBJ1-4, with D tentatively TRBD1 (5 bases). Between the trimmed V and J ends, which lost 3 bases and 8 bases, there was a span of 19 bases. This CDR3 has 16 residues. Germline CDR1 is KGHSH and CDR2 is LQKENI. For the CDR3, the DNA is TGTGCCAGCTCACCCATTAATAAGGGGATGGACGAAAAACTGTTTTTT. It specifies CASSPINKGMDEKLFF. Looking up the rest from reference TRBV18 and TRBJ1-4 gives the full variable domain: NAGVMQNPRHLVRRRGQEARLRCSPMKGHSHVYWYRQLPEEGLKFMVYLQKENIIDESGMPKERFSAEFPKEGPSILRIQQVVRGDSAAYFCASSPINKGMDEKLFFGSGTQLSVL.

The chain is built from TRBV5-1 and TRBJ2-3; 9 bases align to TRBD2. Unmatched junction bases numbered 10, after V lost 5 bases and J lost 6 bases. The CDR3 sequence is 15 residues long. Germline CDR1 SGHRS, CDR2 YFSETQ. CDR3 loop: CASSNSGSLSDTQYF. CDR3 coding DNA: TGCGCCAGCAGTAATAGCGGGAGTCTCTCTGATACGCAGTATTTT.

The chain employs TRBV19 and TRBJ2-4; 7 bases are shared with TRBD2. The CDR3 spans 19 residues. V was pared by 1 base and J by 0 bases, with 12 bases of the junction left unmatched. Germline CDR1 and CDR2: LNHDA and SQIVND (reference sequence). For the CDR3, the DNA is TGTGCCAGTAGTATAGGCCTCTTGGGGGGGGTACGAGCCAAAAACATTCAGTACTTC. Residues: CASSIGLLGGVRAKNIQYF.

The chain uses TRBV4-3 and TRBJ1-5; D remains unclear. The CDR3 runs to 17 residues. Trimming removed 4 bases from V and 0 bases from J, with 16 bases in between. The germline CDR1 and CDR2 sequences are LGHNA and YSLEER. This CDR3 is CASSPLGSAGSNQPQHF. CDR3 sequence (DNA): TGCGCCAGCAGCCCCCTTGGATCGGCAGGTAGCAATCAGCCCCAGCATTTT.

CDR3 sequence: CASSDSGRGTYNEQFF. CDR3 DNA sequence: TGTGCCAGCAGTGACTCGGGCAGGGGTACCTACAATGAGCAGTTCTTC. The rearrangement joins TRBV6-4 to TRBJ2-1, with TRBD1 as a possible D gene (6 bases). The CDR3 sequence is 16 residues long. With 0 bases removed from V and 2 bases from J, the gap between germline ends came to 11 bases. CDR1 is MRHNA, CDR2 SNTAGT, per germline.

The chain uses TRBV29-1 and TRBJ2-1; the match to TRBD2 covers 8 bases. Germline assignment: CDR1 SQVTM and CDR2 ANQGSEA. This CDR3 has 13 residues. With V trimmed by 4 bases and J by 7 bases, 6 bases remained unmatched. CDR3 in amino acids: CSVVSGVLNEQFF. DNA of the CDR3: TGCAGCGTTGTTAGCGGGGTTTTAAATGAGCAGTTCTTC.

The chain employs TRBV5-6 and TRBJ2-7, with TRBD2 as a possible D gene (7 bases). The CDR3 consists of 15 residues. Germline assignment: CDR1 SGHDT and CDR2 YYEEEE. V was shortened by 6 bases and J by 6 bases, with 22 bases between the two germline ends. CDR3 coding DNA: TGTGCCAGCAACTTCCTAAGGGGGGGGGCCGGCGAGCAGTACTTC. Amino acid sequence: CASNFLRGGAGEQYF.

The chain joins TRBV6-1 to TRBJ1-2; D may be TRBD1 (5 bases). The CDR3 is made up of 15 amino acids. Germline V lookup: CDR1 MNHNS, CDR2 SASEGT. The ends were cut back, 3 bases at V and 3 bases at J, with 14 bases in the middle. CDR3 DNA sequence: TGTGCCAGCAGTGATTCAAACAGGCCATACTATGGCTACACCTTC. It specifies CASSDSNRPYYGYTF.

This chain uses TRBV29-1 with TRBJ2-7, with 8 bases aligning to TRBD1. This CDR3 has 11 residues. The germline CDR1 and CDR2 sequences are SQVTM and ANQGSEA. V lost 7 bases and J lost 1; bases outside the gene matches: 0. CDR3 sequence: CSGTGSYEQYF. The CDR3 DNA reads as TGCAGCGGGACAGGGTCCTACGAGCAGTACTTC.

This clone was counted a single time. The chain recombines TRBV6-6 with TRBJ2-7; 7 bases line up with TRBD1. J lost 2 bases, V lost 7 bases, and 5 bases had no gene match. Per the germline V gene, CDR1 is MNHNY and CDR2 is SVGAGI (reference sequence). This CDR3 comprises 13 residues. CDR3 sequence reads: CASNTGQAYEQYF. For the CDR3, the DNA is TGTGCCAGCAATACTGGACAGGCCTACGAGCAGTACTTC.

This chain uses TRBV28 with TRBJ2-5; D is ambiguous. The CDR3 is made up of 13 amino acids. Germline assignment: CDR1 MDHEN and CDR2 SYDVKM. Trimming took off 7 bases at V and 4 bases at J, with 13 bases between the two ends. The CDR3 is CASTPHRVETQYF. CDR3 nucleotide sequence: TGTGCCAGCACCCCACACCGGGTAGAGACCCAGTACTTC.

The genes are TRBV2 and TRBJ1-2; the match to TRBD1 covers 9 bases. CDR1 and CDR2 (germline): SNHLY, FYNNEI. The length of the CDR3 is 16 residues. V lost 1 base to trimming and J lost 8 bases; unmatched junction nucleotides: 11. CDR3 nucleotides: TGTGCCAGCAGTGAAGGTTTCGTACAGGGGGCGAAAGGCTACACCTTC. Translated: CASSEGFVQGAKGYTF.

The rearrangement joins TRBV4-3 to TRBJ2-3; 12 nucleotides agree with TRBD2. Germline V gene lookup returns CDR1 LGHNA and CDR2 YSLEER. V lost 1 base and J lost 4; bases outside the gene matches: 6. The CDR3 loop spans 17 amino acids. The CDR3 nucleotides read TGCGCCAGCAGCCAAGGCCCCGCTAGCGGGGGGGCAGATACGCAGTATTTT. Translating it yields CASSQGPASGGADTQYF.

The chain has TRBV29-1 and TRBJ1-2; D ambiguous. The V gene lost 1 base and the J gene lost 8 bases, with 14 bases spanning the gap. The CDR3 totals 13 residues. Per the germline V gene, CDR1 is SQVTM and CDR2 is ANQGSEA. This CDR3 is CSVEVPGEGGYTF. DNA for the CDR3: TGCAGCGTTGAAGTCCCCGGGGAAGGAGGCTACACCTTC.